This TCR beta chain was found in a study of cytomegalovirus exposure and HLA in healthy donors (dated 2017 in TCRdb). With regard to the full study: In an earlier analysis of about 560 of the donors, around 300 Gb of sequence data and just under 120 million unique TCR beta sequences from 150 million to 200 million T cells were reported. Roughly 5 DR-DQ haplotypes were treated as single units for association and clustering because of strong linkage in the cohort. Donor age, sex, ethnicity and CMV serostatus were collected together with the repertoire data. Among the roughly 370 genotyped donors, more than 70% belonged to the genetic ancestry cluster associated with self-reported Caucasian donors. A later genetic analysis took genome-wide SNP genotypes for about three fifths of the 666 donors and used that subset as a discovery cohort. HLA typing covered class I and class II loci at four-digit resolution. The later analysis used no new phenotypic data to find candidate immune exposures, relying instead on TCR beta sequences and their occurrence across donors. In addition to the first cohort of approximately 670 subjects, a separate validation cohort of 120 different subjects was used. All discovery cohort repertoires had been generated using a single sequencing platform. Typing coverage varied by locus: roughly 629-630 donors for A, B, C, DRB1 and DQB1; 522 for DQA1; nearly 610 for DPA1; 450 to 480 for DPB1. To predict cytomegalovirus infection status, the study brought together high-throughput TCR immunosequencing, statistical association of individual TCRs with disease status, and machine learning. The T cell repertoires of 666 subjects were profiled by immunosequencing and related to cytomegalovirus serostatus. On average, 235,054 unique TCR beta nucleotide sequences were sequenced per donor among 398 genotyped donors of the cohort, with roughly a sixth of those sequences being non-productive. The aim of the study was to test whether cataloging public T cell receptors could identify signatures of past pathogen exposure. An earlier analysis of 587 of the donors applied high-throughput TCR beta sequencing to assess whether each TCR beta V gene segment acted as functional or pseudogenic. An early release covering roughly 640 HLA-typed donors comprised about 300 gigabases of sequencing data and roughly 85 million unique TCR sequences. To study patterns of TCR occurrence, a later analysis re-analyzed previously published TCR beta repertoires from several hundred donors and added high-resolution HLA genotyping.

On the study overall, not on this receptor specifically: Most CMV-associated TCR beta chains appeared to be HLA-restricted in a later analysis, and the HLA associations seemed to be driven largely by CMV exposure. In a later genetic analysis, fewer N-insertions in productive TCRs were reported among donors in an Asian-associated ancestry cluster than the approximately 670-donor mean. In vitro tests confirmed that three of the cytomegalovirus-associated TCR beta chains recognize cytomegalovirus antigens. The study listed 150 to 200 TCR beta chains as associated with cytomegalovirus. Presence/absence analyses assumed roughly uniform sequencing depth across donors, an assumption that may not hold. Because HLA typing was unavailable for some donors at each locus, only the typed subset was used in association tests. A further reported finding was that TCR beta sequences accurately predicted the HLA-A and HLA-B alleles for most subjects in the first cohort. When HLA alleles, especially DR and DQ, strongly co-occurred, attributing TCR associations to individual alleles was difficult. According to the authors, the approach could potentially be generalized to other disease states and immunological phenotypes. Specific HLA alleles were associated with roughly 17,000 TCR beta sequences at a false discovery rate of 0.05 in a later analysis. Broadly in line with IMGT annotations, most TCR beta V segments showed up in productive rearrangements about 87% or about 30% of the time in an earlier analysis of 450 to 750 of the donors. Cytomegalovirus status was reported to be diagnosed by the classifier with high specificity and sensitivity in both the original and validation cohorts. A cluster of highly shared sequence variants was judged likely to represent a technical artifact of the sequencing pipeline. A later analysis found that TCR association rates varied across HLA loci, with DRB1 alleles showing the most associated TCRs and HLA-C alleles the fewest. The only immune exposure information available for the cohort was CMV serostatus. V-gene and J-gene trimming of TCR beta chains was associated with a missense DCLRE1C variant in a later genetic analysis, and the association was replicated in an independent cohort. Correlated functional status among segregating V segments might be attributable to linkage disequilibrium, but an unknown experimental factor could not be ruled out. Across donors, most TCR sequences were observed very rarely, whereas some public TCRs were present in many individuals. A later analysis reported that several top co-occurrence clusters appeared linked to parvovirus B19, influenza, CMV and Epstein-Barr virus. Only TCR beta chains were sequenced in this cohort, and the absence of alpha or paired-chain data limited detectable features. The 87-base-pair reads could not distinguish some IMGT-functional V segments, including TRBV6-2 and TRBV6-3, so those segments were excluded. Around 16 rarely observed V segments, including chromosome 9 orphons, were excluded from the earlier analysis of 550 to 700 of the donors because counts were too low. In a later analysis, HLA-associated TCR beta chains showed more clonal expansion and lower generation probabilities than non-associated chains that were equally common.

In total, roughly 670 healthy bone marrow donors made up the cohort. Cohort members were all nominally healthy when sampled, although unrecorded immune exposures were likely present. The donor was CMV seronegative and was included in the group of approximately 350 seronegative cohort members. A peripheral blood sample was collected from each donor, and TCR beta sequencing was performed on peripheral blood mononuclear cells. Genomic DNA was extracted from the blood cell samples with the Qiagen DNeasy Blood Extraction Kit. The CDR3 runs 12 amino acids, cysteine and phenylalanine included. CDR3 DNA only is kept here, 36 bases in frame from base 1. In the germline V gene (reference sequence), CDR1 corresponds to WNHNN and CDR2 to SYGVQD. At the junction V is shortened by 0 bases and J by 5 bases, with 3 bases in between. Library generation was performed with the immunoSEQ multiplex PCR assay. For the multiplex PCR, a mixture combining 60 forward primers for TCR Vbeta segments and 13 reverse primers for TCR Jbeta segments was used. The CDR3 region of rearranged TCR beta genes was amplified from genomic DNA by a multiplex PCR assay. On the Illumina HiSeq System, the amplified TCR beta libraries were sequenced as 87-base-pair reads. Concerning the study's data processing: In a later analysis, some 80 million unique TCR beta chains were counted across the 650 to 750 repertoires, and some 10 million of these chains were shared by at least two donors. Raw reads were error-corrected and collapsed into unique sequences with a nearest-neighbor algorithm that merged closely related sequences to remove PCR and sequencing errors. CDR3 sequences were aligned to IMGT reference sequences to assign V, D and J gene segments. For a sequence to be retained, a match of at least six nucleotides to both a V gene segment and a J gene segment was required. A rearrangement counted as productive if the CDR3 had no stop codons and remained in frame with V and J, and every other rearrangement counted as non-productive. Following IMGT convention, CDR3 was defined as the stretch from the second conserved V-encoded cysteine up to the conserved J-encoded phenylalanine. The earlier analysis of some 550 of the donors excluded any sequence lacking an unambiguous match to a single V gene segment. In an earlier analysis of 587 of the donors, a V segment was called functional when productive rearrangements were above 56.7%, and segregating when the standard deviation between donors exceeded 5%. To diagnose cytomegalovirus status from the catalog of TCR beta chain sequences, a statistical classification framework was built. In a later analysis, V and J genes were assigned by comparing TCR nucleotide sequences against IMGT/GENE-DB human TR gene sequences. In a later analysis, CDR3 sequences and most-parsimonious VDJ recombination scenarios were assigned using the TCRdist pipeline. A later analysis defined each TCR beta chain by its CDR3 amino acid sequence plus V-gene family, and excluded reads lacking a unique V-gene family. A later analysis removed several hundred highly shared, low-generation-probability nucleotide sequences to deal with suspected cross-contamination and a sequencing artifact. In a later analysis, a clonal expansion index for each public chain was calculated from normalized within-repertoire ranks of inferred template counts. In a later analysis, generation probabilities were computed using a VDJ recombination model fitted to out-of-frame rearrangements, and the results were checked against IGoR. In a later analysis, TCR-TCR, TCR-HLA and TCR-CMV co-occurrence was scored with hypergeometric tests, and a repertoire-size bias correction was applied to TCR pairs. A later analysis estimated false discovery rates by permuting HLA or CMV assignments 20 times. In a later analysis, co-occurring TCRs were grouped using DBSCAN, with TCRdist sequence similarity added in when clustering inside HLA-allele-positive subsets. Co-occurrence clustering excluded repertoires with fewer than 30,000 or more than 120,000 public chains, plus five with anomalous nucleotide sharing. TCRdb holds this immuneACCESS table with in-frame rearrangements only. Some clones are missing; in checked studies, unresolved V genes explain under half, and the rest has no known cause. The D gene and trimming were derived from the DNA, and the V and J assignments and clone size from that table. This sample's table contains about 120,000 clones. About 3.5% of the sample is taken by the ten largest.

As for this clone: What antigen it recognizes has not been identified.

The origin of this receptor is a man aged 18 to 35 in good health and CMV-seronegative. Sequenced material: PBMCs. The rearrangement combines TRBV10-1 with TRBJ2-3, with no D gene named confidently. The DNA is as follows: TGCGCCAGCAGTGAGTCTAGAGATACGCAGTATTTT. It specifies CASSESRDTQYF.